The T cell receptor (beta chain) under discussion was sequenced for a study of PD-1 blockade in classical Hodgkin lymphoma. The germline V gene has CDR1 MNHNY and CDR2 SVGAGI (reference sequence). Trimming took 6 bases from V and 1 from J, leaving 9 bases between them. This CDR3 contains 13 residues. This table comes from immunoSEQ multiplex PCR, and its TCRdb copy is limited to in-frame clones, with some not included. In the table there are almost 95,000 clones, 65% to 85% of which are singletons. Time point indicated: cycle 4 day 1 (C4D1), after five to seven weeks of nivolumab. Each of the patients experienced relapse following autologous stem cell transplantation, and their brentuximab vedotin exposure differed.

The sample in question was peripheral blood mononuclear cells (PBMCs), obtained before the fourth cycle of nivolumab. The J gene is TRBJ1-1, the V gene TRBV6-6, with D possibly TRBD1 on 5 matching bases. The receptor comes from a human donor with classical Hodgkin lymphoma. The DNA of the CDR3 is TGTGCCAGCAGCAAAAGGGGGAACACTGAAGCTTTCTTT. This codes for CASSKRGNTEAFF.